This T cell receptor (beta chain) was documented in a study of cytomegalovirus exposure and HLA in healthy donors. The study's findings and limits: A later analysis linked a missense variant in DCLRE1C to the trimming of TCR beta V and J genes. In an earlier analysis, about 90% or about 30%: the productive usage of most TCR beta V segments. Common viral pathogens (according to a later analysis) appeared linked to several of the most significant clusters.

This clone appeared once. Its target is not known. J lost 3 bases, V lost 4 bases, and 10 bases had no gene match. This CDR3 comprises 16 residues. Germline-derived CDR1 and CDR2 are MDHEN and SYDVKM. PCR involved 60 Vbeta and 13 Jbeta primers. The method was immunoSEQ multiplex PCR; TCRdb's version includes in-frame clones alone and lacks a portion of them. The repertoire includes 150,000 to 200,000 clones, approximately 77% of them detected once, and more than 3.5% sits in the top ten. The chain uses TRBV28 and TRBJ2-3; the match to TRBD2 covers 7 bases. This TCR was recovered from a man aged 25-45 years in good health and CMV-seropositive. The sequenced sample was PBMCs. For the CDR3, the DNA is TGTGCCAGCAGTTCACCTCGCGGGGGTAGTACAGATACGCAGTATTTT. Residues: CASSSPRGGSTDTQYF.